The present T cell receptor beta chain was sequenced within a study of T-cell reconstitution after alpha-beta-depleted transplantation in children. This clonotype was counted ten times or more. Germline CDR1 and CDR2: MNHEY and SVGAGI. The ends were cut back, 6 bases at V and 7 bases at J, with 22 bases in the middle. The CDR3 consists of 17 residues. Researchers prepared the TCRbeta library using unique molecular identifiers, the study reports. In TCRdb, the PCR reads were re-called with MiXCR into one record per CDR3 protein. The table has 75,000 to 100,000 distinct CDR3 sequences, about 8% seen once.

The clonotype was recovered from a human donor who donated a stem cell graft to a child with congenital amegakaryocytic thrombocytopenia. The sequencing here drew on PBMCs from the stem cell graft donor, taken from the stem cell graft. This rearrangement joins TRBV6-5 to TRBJ1-6; no clear D. CDR3 in amino acids: CASSLPRGLMTNSPLHF. CDR3 DNA sequence: TGTGCCAGCAGCCTCCCCCGGGGTTTGATGACCAATTCACCCCTCCACTTT.